One T cell receptor (beta chain) is described in this entry. In the original processing: For nucleated cells, counts were estimated from reference gene primer amplification. Sequenced by immunoSEQ multiplex PCR; TCRdb stores in-frame clones only, minus some. V, J and clone size reflect that table, while D and trimming were determined from the DNA. In the table there are around 150,000 clones, roughly 82% of which are singletons. Germline loops: CDR1 LGHDT, CDR2 YNNKEL (reference sequence). V dropped 3 bases and J dropped 6; count of bases not matched to a gene: 7. There are 14 residues in the CDR3. The source of the sample is a study of blood T cell repertoires in COVID-19. Study context: PBMCs, B-cell-depleted T cells, or T cells provided the cDNA or gDNA that made up the material.

Sequenced material: peripheral blood. This sequence joins TRBV3-1 (or the pseudogene TRBV3-2) and TRBJ2-5, with 7 nucleotides matching TRBD2. The TCR was taken from a woman in her thirties or forties with COVID-19, enrolled during active disease. CDR3 region: CASSQQGGSKTQYF. The CDR3 region has the DNA TGTGCCAGCAGCCAGCAGGGAGGGTCGAAGACCCAGTACTTC.